This T cell receptor (beta chain) was sequenced for a study of regulatory T cells in long-lasting Graves disease (dated by TCRdb to the early 2020s). In terms of the full investigation: Patients with newly diagnosed Graves' disease had been on antithyroid drugs for under 3 months. This study used TCR sequencing and RNA sequencing of peripheral blood to compare persistent Graves' disease patients against newly diagnosed Graves' disease patients. The study was registered as a clinical trial and conducted in China. A total of roughly 35 samples underwent TCR sequencing: about 13 from persistent and around 20 from newly diagnosed Graves' disease patients. On the study overall, not on this receptor specifically: The authors acknowledged the small sample size as a limitation that may reduce accuracy. Compared with newly diagnosed patients, persistent Graves' disease patients had lower TCR Shannon entropy and fewer highly expanded clones, which suggests clonal expansion. Only the TCR beta chain was sequenced and analyzed. Peripheral blood alone was examined, since thyroid tissue, which constituted the primary lesion, could not be accessed. A larger number of public clonotypes was shared among persistent patients (over 2,500) than among newly diagnosed patients (around 890). TRBV28, TRBJ1-2 and TRBJ2-5 were preferentially used in persistent disease, while TRBV20-1 and TRBJ2-1 were favored in newly diagnosed disease.

Ten or more counts support this clonotype. Its target antigen remains unknown. No qualities accompany the bases; no much larger clone lies one base away. Including the terminal cysteine and phenylalanine, the CDR3 comprises 13 residues. The entry retains the CDR3 DNA only, 39 bases that are in frame from base 1. Trimming costs V 6 bases and J 4 bases, and their ends lie 12 bases apart. CDR1 and CDR2 are read off the germline V gene as KGHSH and LQKENI. What this sample's time point label stands for: newly diagnosed GD, antithyroid drugs for less than 3 months. For both TCR sequencing and RNA sequencing, RNA was extracted from PBMCs in TRIzol. The diagnosis of Graves' disease followed American Thyroid Association guidelines. Recruitment of patients was carried out at an endocrinology department in Xi'an, China. Each patient gave around 9 milliliters of peripheral blood, collected in an EDTA anticoagulant tube. PBMCs were isolated by Ficoll Paque Plus density gradient separation without further T cell sorting. RNA quality was checked with an Agilent 2100 Bioanalyzer and agarose gel, and concentration with a NanoDrop 2000.

The library relied on multiplex PCR. For sequencing, an Illumina HiSeq 4000 was employed. iRepertoire HTBI primers and Arm-PCR amplification of CDR3 regions were used to construct TCR beta libraries. Gel purification was performed on PCR products prior to sequencing. On the authors' methods: Across samples, about 64 TRBV and 13 to 15 TRBJ segments were identified and used for gene usage analysis of CDR3 amino acid clonotypes. Filtered high-quality paired reads were merged into contigs using COPE and FqMerger. BLAST was used to align contigs to IMGT TRBV, TRBD and TRBJ reference genes, with CDR3 defined following IMGT. Any clonotype with a frequency above 0.1% was classified as a highly expanded clone. Shannon entropy served as the measure of repertoire diversity, while the Gini coefficient captured V-J evenness. A clonotype was considered public if more than one individual shared it. TCRdb handled the public reads itself, with Q25 trimming in fastp and clone calling in MiXCR, and kept productive beta chains. Under each unique CDR3 protein, matching rows form one entry showing the most common genes and DNA. The V and J calls and clone size are TCRdb's, not the authors'. In this sample the table shows 680,000 or so distinct CDR3 sequences, about 16% of which occur a single time. 15% to 20% of the sample goes to the ten largest clones.

These data are also associated with another study on T cells in Graves' hyperthyroidism and ophthalmopathy. The second study's authors report: Stable Graves' hyperthyroidism was defined as no progression to ophthalmopathy during 18 months of follow-up. Hyperthyroidism patients were newly diagnosed, had a disease duration of under 2 months, and were aged 18 to 65 years. Patients with uncontrolled infections, other autoimmune diseases, pregnancy or lactation were excluded. Clinical symptoms, serum thyroxine and TRAb, thyroid ultrasound, and orbital computed tomography formed the basis for the diagnoses. For the first round of RT-PCR on the TCR CDR3, the HTBI primer set was used together with the Qiagen OneStep RT-PCR kit. Most expanded thyroid clonotypes (frequency above 0.001) were also found in blood, which suggests that blood repertoires may mirror thyroid immune responses. A 13 V-J signature model separated ophthalmopathy from stable hyperthyroidism, with 87.88% sensitivity and 81.08% specificity in cross-validation and 80%/75% in testing. In validation, the model predicted progression to ophthalmopathy a median of about 5.9 months before onset, with 65% to 71% sensitivity and 72.22% specificity. TCR V-J signatures able to tell the groups apart were searched for in a discovery cohort of approximately 95 patients, of whom around 43 had Graves' ophthalmopathy and 57 had stable Graves' hyperthyroidism. Whether ophthalmopathy could be predicted prospectively was tested in an independent validation cohort made up of roughly 19 hyperthyroidism patients plus 17 patients who later progressed to ophthalmopathy. The approximately 100 discovery patients were divided at random into training and test sets in a 7:3 ratio. Thyroid tissue and blood T-cell repertoires from more than 5 Graves' hyperthyroidism patients were also compared in the study. After blood sampling, hyperthyroidism patients were treated with methimazole at a starting dose of 30 mg daily, and ophthalmopathy patients were treated with high-dose intravenous methylprednisolone. Libraries were constructed in a second round of multiplex PCR, after which size selection and purification were carried out. Sequencing of the libraries was done on an Illumina HiSeq2000 using paired-end 100 bp reads. SOAPnuke was used to process the raw data, removing reads that contained adapters or uncalled bases, had a mean Phred below 15, or lacked an exact match to the constant primer or identifier. High-quality paired reads were merged with COPE v1.2.5, and unique nucleotide sequences were defined as clonotypes. Clonotypes were aligned to IMGT TRBV, TRBD and TRBJ reference segments using MiTCR v1.1. Only V-J combinations with frequency above 0.0001, covering approximately 99% of repertoires, were analysed. A TCS score was defined as the ratio between F50 (clonal expansion) and ExV (chaos), using BLOSUM62-based TCRdist between CDR3 peptides within each V-J. Welch's t-statistics and random forest reduced roughly 530 V-J features to 13, which were used in a naive Bayes classifier (R e1071). No statistical method was used to set the sample size in advance, and investigators knew the group allocation. The paper describes TCR Vbeta CDR3 sequencing of around 140 peripheral blood samples, made up of under 50 ophthalmopathy patients, some 80 hyperthyroidism patients and 17 progressor patients.

This receptor chain uses TRBV18 and TRBJ2-5; possibly the D gene is TRBD1, per 5 matching bases. This receptor was taken from a woman between 25 and 40 years old with Graves disease. Donor details come from another sample of the same person, matched by shared clones. The material sequenced was peripheral blood mononuclear cells (PBMCs), taken at new diagnosis, from a patient treated with antithyroid drugs. The CDR3 reads CASSPGNGETQYF. The DNA reads TGTGCCAGCTCCCCAGGGAACGGAGAGACCCAGTACTTC.